The 2 T cell receptor beta chains listed next were all sequenced from one sample in a study of T cell responses to AZD1222 COVID-19 vaccine. TCRdb's copy holds only in-frame clones and misses some; the assay was immunoSEQ multiplex PCR. Of just under 55,000 clones detected, around 89% appear once; the ten largest clones hold approximately 2%. Sequences were derived from peripheral blood, sampled on day 0 of AZD1222 vaccination. The receptor source for this set is an adult in good health.

The chain has TRBV19 and TRBJ1-6, with a possible D match to TRBD1 (6 bases). Germline CDR1 is LNHDA and CDR2 is SQIVND (reference sequence). This CDR3 comprises 15 residues. The V and J ends lost 7 bases and 7 bases respectively, with 17 bases between them. CDR3 residues: CASTQDRFGNSPLHF. CDR3 sequence (DNA): TGTGCCAGTACTCAGGACAGATTTGGGAATTCACCCCTCCACTTT.

This clone occurred once. The gene calls are TRBV7-2 and TRBJ2-1, with 14 bases that match TRBD2. J lost 1 base, V lost 6 bases, and 11 bases had no gene match. In germline, CDR1 is SGHTA, CDR2 FQGNSA. The CDR3 is made up of 19 amino acids. The CDR3 region has the DNA TGTGCCAGCAGGGGCTTGGGACTAGCGGGAGCAGCTTCCTACAATGAGCAGTTCTTC. Translation: CASRGLGLAGAASYNEQFF.